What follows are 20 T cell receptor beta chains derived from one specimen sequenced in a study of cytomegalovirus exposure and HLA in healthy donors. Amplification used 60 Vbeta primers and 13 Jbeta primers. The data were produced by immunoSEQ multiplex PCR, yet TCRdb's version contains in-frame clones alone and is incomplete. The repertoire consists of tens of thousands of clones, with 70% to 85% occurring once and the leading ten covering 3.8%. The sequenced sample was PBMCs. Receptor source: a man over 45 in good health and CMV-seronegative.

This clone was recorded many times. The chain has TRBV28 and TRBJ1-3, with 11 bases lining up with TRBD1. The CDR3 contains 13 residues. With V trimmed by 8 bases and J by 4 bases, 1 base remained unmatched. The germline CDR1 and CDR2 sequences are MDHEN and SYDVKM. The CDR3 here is CASWDRGGNTIYF. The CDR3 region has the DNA TGTGCCAGCTGGGACAGGGGGGGAAACACCATATATTTT. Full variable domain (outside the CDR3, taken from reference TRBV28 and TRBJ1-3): DVKVTQSSRYLVKRTGEKVFLECVQDMDHENMFWYRQDPGLGLRLIYFSYDVKMKEKGDIPEGYSVSREKKERFSLILESASTNQTSMYLCASWDRGGNTIYFGEGSWLTVV.

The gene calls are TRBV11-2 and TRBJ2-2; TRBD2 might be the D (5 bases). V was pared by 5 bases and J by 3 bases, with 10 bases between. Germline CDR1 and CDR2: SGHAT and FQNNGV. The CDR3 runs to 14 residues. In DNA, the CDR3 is TGTGCCAGCAGCCCCCTCGGGGACACCGGGGAGCTGTTTTTT. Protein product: CASSPLGDTGELFF. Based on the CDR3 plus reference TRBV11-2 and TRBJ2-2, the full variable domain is EAGVAQSPRYKIIEKRQSVAFWCNPISGHATLYWYQQILGQGPKLLIQFQNNGVVDDSQLPKDRFSAERLKGVDSTLKIQPAKLEDSAVYLCASSPLGDTGELFFGEGSRLTVL.

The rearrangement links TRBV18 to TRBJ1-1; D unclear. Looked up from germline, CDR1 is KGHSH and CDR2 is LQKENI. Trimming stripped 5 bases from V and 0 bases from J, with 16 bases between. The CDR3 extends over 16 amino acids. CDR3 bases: TGTGCCAGCTCATTTCGGAGCTTAGTAATGAACACTGAAGCTTTCTTT. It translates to CASSFRSLVMNTEAFF.

The CDR3 bases are TGTGCCAGAAGCTCCAGTACTAGCGGAGCCTTTAAAACCTACGAGCAGTACTTC. Amino acid sequence: CARSSSTSGAFKTYEQYF. The rearrangement uses TRBV5-3 and TRBJ2-5, with 8 nucleotides matching TRBD2. The J call is doubtful: the DNA matches TRBJ2-7 better. TRBV5-3 is assigned to the ORF class and has an uncertain function. The CDR3 loop spans 18 amino acids.

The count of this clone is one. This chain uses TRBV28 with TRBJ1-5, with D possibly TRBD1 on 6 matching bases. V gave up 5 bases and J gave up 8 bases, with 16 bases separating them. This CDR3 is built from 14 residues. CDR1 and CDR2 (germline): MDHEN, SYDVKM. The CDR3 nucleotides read TGTGCCAGCAGTCTCAGACAGGTCAGTGAGCCCCAGCATTTT. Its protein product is CASSLRQVSEPQHF.

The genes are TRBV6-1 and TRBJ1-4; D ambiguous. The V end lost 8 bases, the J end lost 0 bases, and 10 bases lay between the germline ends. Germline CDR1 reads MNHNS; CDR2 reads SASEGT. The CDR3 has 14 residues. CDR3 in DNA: TGTGCCAGCTCCCGACTTGCAACTAATGAAAAACTGTTTTTT. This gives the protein CASSRLATNEKLFF.

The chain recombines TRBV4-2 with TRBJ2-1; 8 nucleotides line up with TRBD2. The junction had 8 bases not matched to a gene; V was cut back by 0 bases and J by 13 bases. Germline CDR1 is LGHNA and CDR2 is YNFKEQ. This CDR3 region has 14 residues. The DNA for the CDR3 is TGTGCCAGCAGCCAAGACGGACTAGCCGGAATTCAGTTCTTC. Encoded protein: CASSQDGLAGIQFF.

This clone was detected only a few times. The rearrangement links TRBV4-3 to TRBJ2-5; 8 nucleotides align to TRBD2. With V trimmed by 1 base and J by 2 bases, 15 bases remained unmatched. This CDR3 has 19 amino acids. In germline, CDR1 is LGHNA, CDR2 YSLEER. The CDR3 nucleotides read TGCGCCAGCAGCCAAGGTATCGTTTGGCGGGAGGCCCCTCAAGAGACCCAGTACTTC. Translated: CASSQGIVWREAPQETQYF.

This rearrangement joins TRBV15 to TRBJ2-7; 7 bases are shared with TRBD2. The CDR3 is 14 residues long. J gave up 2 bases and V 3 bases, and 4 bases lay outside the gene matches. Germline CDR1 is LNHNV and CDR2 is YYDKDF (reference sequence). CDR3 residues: CATSRAGAAYEQYF. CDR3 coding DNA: TGTGCCACCAGCAGGGCGGGAGCCGCCTACGAGCAGTACTTC.

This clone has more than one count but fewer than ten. The CDR3 here is CASSWAARGNEKLFF. The DNA of the CDR3 is TGTGCCAGCAGCTGGGCGGCGCGGGGTAATGAAAAACTGTTTTTT. V is TRBV28 and J is TRBJ1-4, with D hard to call. Germline V gives CDR1 MDHEN, CDR2 SYDVKM. CDR3 length: 15 residues. V was pared by 6 bases and J by 4 bases, with 15 bases between.

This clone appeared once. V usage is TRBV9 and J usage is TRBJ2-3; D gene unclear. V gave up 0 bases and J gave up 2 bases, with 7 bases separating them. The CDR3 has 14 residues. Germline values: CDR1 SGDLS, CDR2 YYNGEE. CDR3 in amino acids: CASSVAPLTDTQYF. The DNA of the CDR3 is TGTGCCAGCAGCGTAGCACCACTCACAGATACGCAGTATTTT.

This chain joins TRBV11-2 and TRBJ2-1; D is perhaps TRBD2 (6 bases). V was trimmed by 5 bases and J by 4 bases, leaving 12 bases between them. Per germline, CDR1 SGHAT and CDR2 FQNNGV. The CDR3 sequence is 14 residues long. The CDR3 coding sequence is TGTGCCAGCAGCCGGGGGTGGGGGTACAATGAGCAGTTCTTC. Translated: CASSRGWGYNEQFF.

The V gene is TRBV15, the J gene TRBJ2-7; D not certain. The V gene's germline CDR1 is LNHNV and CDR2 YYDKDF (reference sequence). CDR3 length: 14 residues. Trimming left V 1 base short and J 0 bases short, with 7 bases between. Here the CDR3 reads CATSRGRDSYEQYF. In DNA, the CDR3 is TGTGCCACCAGCAGAGGGAGAGACTCCTACGAGCAGTACTTC. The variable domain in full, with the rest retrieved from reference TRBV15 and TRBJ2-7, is DAMVIQNPRYQVTQFGKPVTLSCSQTLNHNVMYWYQQKSSQAPKLLFHYYDKDFNNEADTPDNFQSRRPNTSFCFLDIRSPGLGDTAMYLCATSRGRDSYEQYFGPGTRLTVT.

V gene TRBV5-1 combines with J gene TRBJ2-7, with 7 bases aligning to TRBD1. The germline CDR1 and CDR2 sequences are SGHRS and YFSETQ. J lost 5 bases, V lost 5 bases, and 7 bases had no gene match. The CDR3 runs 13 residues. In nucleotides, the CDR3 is TGCGCCAGCAGTGACAGGGTGGGCCACGAGCAGTACTTC. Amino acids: CASSDRVGHEQYF.

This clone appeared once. DNA for the CDR3: TGTGCCAGCAGTTCAGGACAGGAGCAGTTCTTC. As protein: CASSSGQEQFF. V gene TRBV6-5 combines with J gene TRBJ2-1, with D perhaps matching TRBD1 (6 bases). The CDR3 covers 11 residues. Between the trimmed V and J ends, which lost 4 bases and 10 bases, there was a span of 8 bases. Germline values: CDR1 MNHEY, CDR2 SVGAGI.

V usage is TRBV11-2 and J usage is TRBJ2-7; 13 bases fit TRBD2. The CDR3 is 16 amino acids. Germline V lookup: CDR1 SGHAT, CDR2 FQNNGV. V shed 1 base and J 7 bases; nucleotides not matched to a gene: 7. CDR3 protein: CASSLARTSGSWEQYF. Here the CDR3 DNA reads TGTGCCAGCAGCTTAGCCCGGACTAGCGGGAGTTGGGAGCAGTACTTC.

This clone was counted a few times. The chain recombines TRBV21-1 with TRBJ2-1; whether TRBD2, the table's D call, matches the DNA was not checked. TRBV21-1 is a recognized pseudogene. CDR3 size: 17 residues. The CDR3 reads CASSSSLEGLLLAEQFF. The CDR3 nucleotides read TGTGCCAGCAGCTCCAGTCTAGAGGGACTCCTTTTGGCTGAGCAGTTCTTC.

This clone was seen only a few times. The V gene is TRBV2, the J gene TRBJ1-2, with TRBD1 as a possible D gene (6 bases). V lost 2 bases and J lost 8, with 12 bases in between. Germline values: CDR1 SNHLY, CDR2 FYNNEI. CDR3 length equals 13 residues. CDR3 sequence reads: CASSERGAGGYTF. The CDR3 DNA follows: TGTGCCAGCAGTGAACGGGGGGCAGGGGGCTACACCTTC.

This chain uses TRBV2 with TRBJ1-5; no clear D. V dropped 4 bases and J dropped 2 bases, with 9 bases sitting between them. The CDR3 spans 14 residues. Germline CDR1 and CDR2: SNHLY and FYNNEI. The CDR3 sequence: CASSGEQGNQPQHF. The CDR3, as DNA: TGTGCCAGCAGTGGGGAGCAGGGCAATCAGCCCCAGCATTTT.

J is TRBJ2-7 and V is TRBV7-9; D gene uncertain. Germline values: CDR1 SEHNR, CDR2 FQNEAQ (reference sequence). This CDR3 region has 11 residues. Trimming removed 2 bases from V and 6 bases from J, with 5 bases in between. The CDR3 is CASSLSGEQYF. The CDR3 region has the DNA TGTGCCAGCAGCTTATCGGGCGAGCAGTACTTC.